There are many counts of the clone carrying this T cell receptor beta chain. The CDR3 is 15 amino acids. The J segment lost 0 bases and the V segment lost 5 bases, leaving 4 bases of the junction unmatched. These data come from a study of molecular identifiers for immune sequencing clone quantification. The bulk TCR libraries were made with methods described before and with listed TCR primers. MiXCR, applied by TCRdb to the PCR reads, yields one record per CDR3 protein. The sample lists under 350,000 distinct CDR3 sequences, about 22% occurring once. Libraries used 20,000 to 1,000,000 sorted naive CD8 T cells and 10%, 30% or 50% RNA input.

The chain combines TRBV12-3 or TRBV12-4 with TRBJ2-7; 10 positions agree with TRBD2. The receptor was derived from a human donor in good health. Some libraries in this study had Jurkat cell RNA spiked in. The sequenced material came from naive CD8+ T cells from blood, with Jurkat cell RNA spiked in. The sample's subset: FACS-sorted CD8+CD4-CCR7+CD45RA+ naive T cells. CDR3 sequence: CASSPGLAYSYEQYF. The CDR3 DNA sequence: TGTGCCAGCAGTCCGGGACTAGCGTACTCCTACGAGCAGTACTTC.